These T cell receptor beta chains were read from a single sample in a study of shared clonotypes between healthy human individuals. Method: immunoSEQ multiplex PCR; TCRdb's copy keeps in-frame clones and lacks some. The repertoire holds hundreds of thousands of clones, with roughly 95% as singletons. Input material: naive CD4+ T cells sorted from blood. All receptors come from a woman younger than 45 in good health. Each CDR3 is given with its conserved first and last residue. The order of the fields is clone size, J gene, V gene, D gene, CDR3 protein, CDR3 DNA. D genes are given only for firm matches. Expanded clones are given a class, and other clones once, few, many or no size at all.

.	TRBJ1-4	TRBV6-5	TRBD1	CASRGTVTNEKLFF	TGTGCCAGCAGAGGGACAGTAACTAATGAAAAACTGTTTTTT
.	TRBJ1-2	TRBV19	TRBD1	CASSILRTGGKGYTF	TGTGCCAGTAGTATACTTCGGACAGGGGGAAAAGGCTACACCTTC
.	TRBJ2-5	TRBV2	.	CASSELGSVLQTQYF	TGTGCCAGCAGTGAACTAGGGTCAGTCCTACAGACCCAGTACTTC
.	TRBJ1-5	TRBV2	.	CASSEKSAPSNQPQHF	TGTGCCAGCAGTGAAAAATCAGCCCCCAGCAATCAGCCCCAGCATTTT
.	TRBJ1-2	TRBV11-3	TRBD1	CASSLRQGATLGYTF	TGTGCCAGCAGCTTGAGACAGGGGGCGACTTTGGGCTACACCTTC
.	TRBJ2-3	TRBV6-5	TRBD1	CASSYTGTGADTQYF	TGTGCCAGCAGTTACACCGGGACAGGGGCAGATACGCAGTATTTT
.	TRBJ2-1	TRBV7-6	.	CASSSWTGYNEQFF	TGTGCCAGCAGCTCTTGGACCGGGTACAATGAGCAGTTCTTC
.	TRBJ2-7	TRBV6-5	TRBD2	CASSPGTRVFAEQYF	TGTGCCAGCAGTCCCGGGACTAGAGTCTTCGCCGAGCAGTACTTC
.	TRBJ2-1	TRBV14	.	CASSHSGLRNEQFF	TGTGCCAGCAGCCACAGCGGCCTGAGGAATGAGCAGTTCTTC
.	TRBJ1-2	TRBV2	.	CASFGVGLYGYTF	TGTGCCAGCTTTGGTGTGGGGCTTTATGGCTACACCTTC
.	TRBJ1-2	TRBV6-6	.	CASSYSRRGGYGYTF	TGTGCCAGCAGTTACTCGCGTCGCGGAGGGTATGGCTACACCTTC
.	TRBJ2-5	TRBV7-7	TRBD2	CASSLVGGETQYF	TGTGCCAGCAGCTTAGTGGGGGGGGAGACCCAGTACTTC
.	TRBJ2-3	TRBV28	TRBD2	CASSYTSGRTDTQYF	TGTGCCAGCAGCTACACTAGCGGGAGGACAGATACGCAGTATTTT
.	TRBJ2-7	TRBV7-9	TRBD1	CASSTPEGTGYREQYF	TGTGCCAGCAGCACTCCGGAGGGGACAGGGTATCGCGAGCAGTACTTC
.	TRBJ1-5	TRBV7-9	.	CASSFTGSNQPQHF	TGTGCCAGCAGCTTTACAGGTAGCAATCAGCCCCAGCATTTT
once	TRBJ1-3	TRBV28	.	CASSLGLAGNTIYF	TGTGCCAGCAGTTTGGGTCTTGCTGGAAACACCATATATTTT
.	TRBJ2-7	TRBV7-2	.	CASSFESYEQYF	TGTGCCAGCAGCTTTGAATCCTACGAGCAGTACTTC
.	TRBJ2-1	TRBV29-1	TRBD2	CSVEDSSGDYNEQFF	TGCAGCGTTGAAGATTCTAGCGGAGACTACAATGAGCAGTTCTTC
.	TRBJ2-7	TRBV18	.	CASSGVGSYEQYF	TGTGCCAGCTCGGGAGTCGGTTCCTACGAGCAGTACTTC